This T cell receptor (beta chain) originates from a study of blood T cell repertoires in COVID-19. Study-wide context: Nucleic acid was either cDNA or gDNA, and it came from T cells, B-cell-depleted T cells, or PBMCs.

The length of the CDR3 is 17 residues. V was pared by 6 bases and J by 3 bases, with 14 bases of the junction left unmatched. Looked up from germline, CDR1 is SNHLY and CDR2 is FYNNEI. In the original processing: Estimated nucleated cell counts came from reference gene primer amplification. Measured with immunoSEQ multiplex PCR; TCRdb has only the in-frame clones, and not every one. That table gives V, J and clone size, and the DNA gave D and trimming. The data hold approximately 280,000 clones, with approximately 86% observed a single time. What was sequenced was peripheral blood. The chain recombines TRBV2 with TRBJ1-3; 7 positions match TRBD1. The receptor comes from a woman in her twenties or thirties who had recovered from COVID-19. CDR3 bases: TGTGCCAGCAGCGCGCCTGGACAGGCGACGATTGGAAACACCATATATTTT. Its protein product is CASSAPGQATIGNTIYF.